This paragraph reports one T cell receptor beta chain. Its antigen is not identified. Germline lookup yields CDR1 WSHSY and CDR2 SAAADI. Trimming pared 6 bases from V and 2 bases from J, leaving 14 bases between. This CDR3 comprises 15 residues. The sample comes from a study of cytomegalovirus exposure and HLA in healthy donors. The study, taken as a whole, reports: A later analysis linked roughly 17,000 TCR beta sequences to HLA alleles at 0.05 false discovery rate. Later analysis identified a missense DCLRE1C variant that was linked to TCR beta V- and J-gene trimming. In a later analysis, several top co-occurrence clusters appeared linked to parvovirus B19, influenza, CMV and Epstein-Barr virus.

This PCR relied on a set of 60 Vbeta primers and 13 Jbeta primers. Some clones are missing from TCRdb's copy, which holds only in-frame ones; the method was immunoSEQ multiplex PCR. This sample has some 150,000 clones; nearly 80% occur once, and the top ten carry 9.5% to 10%. The receptor was isolated from a man between 18 and 29 years old in good health and CMV-seropositive. The sequencing sample was made of PBMCs. This sequence joins TRBV10-2 and TRBJ1-5; a weak D match, TRBD1 (6 bases). CDR3 nucleotides: TGCGCCAGCAGGAGGACAGAGAGGGGCAATCAGCCCCAGCATTTT. Amino acids: CASRRTERGNQPQHF.